A selection of T cell receptor beta chains follows, all from one sample in a study of cytomegalovirus exposure and HLA in healthy donors. Assay used: immunoSEQ multiplex PCR; TCRdb lists only in-frame clones, some missing. The sample lists some 20,000 clones; less than 85% were seen once. Input material: PBMCs. The receptors shown here come from a human donor in good health. CDR3s include the opening cysteine and the closing phenylalanine or tryptophan. D genes are given only for firm matches. Rows give clone size only sometimes, using once, few, many, or a class for an expanded clone.

CDR3 length	V gene	clone size	D gene	J gene	CDR3 DNA	CDR3 protein
13	TRBV2	NA	NA	TRBJ1-4	TGTGCCAGCAGAGAATCCGGAGGAGAAAAACTGTTTTTT	CASRESGGEKLFF
15	TRBV10-1	NA	TRBD1	TRBJ2-3	TGCGCCAGCAGTCCAGGACAGGGAAGCACAGATACGCAGTATTTT	CASSPGQGSTDTQYF
13	TRBV9	NA	NA	TRBJ1-1	TGTGCCAGCAGCGTAGGACAGGCTAATGAAGCTTTCTTT	CASSVGQANEAFF
15	TRBV27	NA	NA	TRBJ2-7	TGTGCCAGCAGTTCCCGGACAGTGCCAACCTACGAGCAGTACTTC	CASSSRTVPTYEQYF
15	TRBV27	NA	TRBD1	TRBJ2-4	TGTGCCAGCAGTTTATACGGGGGACAGGGGAGGAATCAGTACTTC	CASSLYGGQGRNQYF
13	TRBV7-9	NA	NA	TRBJ1-1	TGTGCCAGCAGCTTAGGTTCGAGCACTGAAGCTTTCTTT	CASSLGSSTEAFF
16	TRBV9	NA	TRBD1	TRBJ1-2	TGTGCCAGCAGTCCTTCGTGGGACAGGGAGGGGGATGGCTACACCTTC	CASSPSWDREGDGYTF
17	TRBV18	NA	NA	TRBJ1-4	TGTGCCAGCTCACCAGAGACAGGAACTTCTGGTAATGAAAAACTGTTTTTT	CASSPETGTSGNEKLFF
15	TRBV6-1	NA	TRBD1	TRBJ2-1	TGTGCCAGCAGTGGAGGACAGGGAAATTCCAATGAGCAGTTCTTC	CASSGGQGNSNEQFF
16	TRBV14	few	TRBD2	TRBJ2-5	TGTGCCAGCAGCCAGTGGACTAGCGGGAGTAGGGAGACCCAGTACTTC	CASSQWTSGSRETQYF
15	TRBV30	NA	TRBD1	TRBJ1-5	TGTGCCTGGAGTGTACAGCAGGGGGCCAATCAGCCCCAGCATTTT	CAWSVQQGANQPQHF
15	TRBV25-1	few	NA	TRBJ1-1	TGTGCCAGCAGTGATATCGAGCACCTAGAGACTGAAGCTTTCTTT	CASSDIEHLETEAFF
13	TRBV25-1	NA	TRBD2	TRBJ2-1	TGTGCCAGCAGTGAAGGGACTACTAATGAGCAGTTCTTC	CASSEGTTNEQFF
13	TRBV6-5	NA	NA	TRBJ1-2	TGTGCCAGCAGTTACTACCCCCACAGTGGCTACACCTTC	CASSYYPHSGYTF
16	TRBV5-1	NA	TRBD2	TRBJ2-1	TGCGCCAGCACCCGCCAACTAGCGGGATTCTACAATGAGCAGTTCTTC	CASTRQLAGFYNEQFF
13	TRBV10-3	few	NA	TRBJ1-1	TGTGCCATCACTCCGGGATTGGGCGCTGAAGCTTTCTTT	CAITPGLGAEAFF
14	TRBV18	NA	NA	TRBJ1-4	TGTGCCAGCTCACCAAGGACAGAGAATGAAAAACTGTTTTTT	CASSPRTENEKLFF
16	TRBV6-5	NA	NA	TRBJ2-6	TGTGCCAGCAGTTTACAGGGATCTCTGGGGGCCAACGTCCTGACTTTC	CASSLQGSLGANVLTF
15	TRBV19	NA	TRBD2	TRBJ2-1	TGTGCCAGTAGTACCGGGACTAGCGGGAGCCCGGGGCCGTTCTTC	CASSTGTSGSPGPFF
15	TRBV30	NA	NA	TRBJ1-1	TGTGCCTGGAGGTCAAGAAGTTCAGGGTACACTGAAGCTTTCTTT	CAWRSRSSGYTEAFF
17	TRBV5-1	NA	TRBD1	TRBJ1-6	TGCGCCAGCAGCTTGGCCGCGACAGGGAGCGTGAATTCACCCCTCCACTTT	CASSLAATGSVNSPLHF
15	TRBV5-4	once	TRBD1	TRBJ2-1	TGTGCCAGCAGCCGGGACAGGGGGACCTACAATGAGCAGTTCTTC	CASSRDRGTYNEQFF
14	TRBV25-1	NA	TRBD2	TRBJ2-1	TGTGCCAGCAGTGAAGCTAGCGGGAGCAATGAGCAGTTCTTC	CASSEASGSNEQFF
15	TRBV2	NA	NA	TRBJ2-1	TGTGCCAGCAGTGGAGGTACCATAGTCAGGGATGAGCAGTTCTTC	CASSGGTIVRDEQFF
17	TRBV7-2	NA	TRBD1	TRBJ1-1	TGTGCCAGCACCTGGAGCCGGGACAGGGGGCGAGGCACTGAAGCTTTCTTT	CASTWSRDRGRGTEAFF
15	TRBV6-5	NA	TRBD2	TRBJ2-1	TGTGCCAGCATCCCTACAGGCGGGGGGCAGAATGAGCAGTTCTTC	CASIPTGGGQNEQFF
12	TRBV7-2	NA	NA	TRBJ2-3	TGTGCCAGCAGACCGGGAACAGATACGCAGTATTTT	CASRPGTDTQYF
12	TRBV29-1	NA	NA	TRBJ2-3	TGCAGCGCTCGACTAGGCACAGATACGCAGTATTTT	CSARLGTDTQYF
15	TRBV11-2	once	TRBD2	TRBJ2-3	TGTGCCAGCAGCTGCGGACTAGCGGGCACAGATACGCAGTATTTT	CASSCGLAGTDTQYF
14	TRBV5-1	once	NA	TRBJ1-3	TGCGCCAGCAGCTCGGACAGCTCTGGAAACACCATATATTTT	CASSSDSSGNTIYF
16	TRBV18	NA	TRBD2	TRBJ2-5	TGTGCCAGCTCACCACGTCTTAGCGGGGGGGCGGAGACCCAGTACTTC	CASSPRLSGGAETQYF
14	TRBV11-2	few	NA	TRBJ1-1	TGTGCCAGCTGGGAGGGTCGCATGAACACTGAAGCTTTCTTT	CASWEGRMNTEAFF
14	TRBV6-5	NA	NA	TRBJ1-2	TGTGCCAGCAAAATTAGACAGGACGCCTATGGCTACACCTTC	CASKIRQDAYGYTF
15	TRBV10-2	NA	TRBD1	TRBJ1-2	TGCGCCAGCTACCGGGACAGGGGAGCCGACTATGGCTACACCTTC	CASYRDRGADYGYTF
16	TRBV4-2	NA	NA	TRBJ2-7	TGTGCCAGCAGCCCCTCCTTGCGGAGAAATAACTACGAGCAGTACTTC	CASSPSLRRNNYEQYF
18	TRBV5-1	NA	NA	TRBJ2-7	TGCGCCAGCAGAGGAATAGGGGCTAAGGTGGGAGGTCCCTACGAGCAGTACTTC	CASRGIGAKVGGPYEQYF
15	TRBV11-3	NA	NA	TRBJ2-3	TGTGCCAGCAGCTCCGGACAGTTTAGGACAGATACGCAGTATTTT	CASSSGQFRTDTQYF
13	TRBV14	NA	TRBD1	TRBJ1-2	TGTGCCAGCAGCTTGGGACAGGGCTATGGCTACACCTTC	CASSLGQGYGYTF
15	TRBV19	NA	NA	TRBJ1-5	TGTGCCAGTAGTACCGTTCGGGCAGGGTACCAGCCCCAGCATTTT	CASSTVRAGYQPQHF
11	TRBV29-1	NA	NA	TRBJ1-1	TGCAGCGTTGCTGGCGGGACCCAAGCTTTCTTT	CSVAGGTQAFF
13	TRBV19	NA	NA	TRBJ2-7	TGTGCCAGTAAAGACAGTATCTCCTACGAGCAGTACTTC	CASKDSISYEQYF
12	TRBV6-1	NA	NA	TRBJ1-1	TGTGCCAGCAGTCGTCGACTTACTGAAGCTTTCTTT	CASSRRLTEAFF
15	TRBV9	NA	TRBD2	TRBJ2-3	TGTGCCAGCAGCTTTCGGGACTACGCCACAGATACGCAGTATTTT	CASSFRDYATDTQYF
15	TRBV19	NA	TRBD2	TRBJ2-1	TGTGCCAGTAGCCGACTAGCGGGGGCCCACAATGAGCAGTTCTTC	CASSRLAGAHNEQFF
14	TRBV7-9	NA	TRBD1	TRBJ1-2	TGTGCCAGCAGCTCGGGACAGGGGGCGAGTGGCTACACCTTC	CASSSGQGASGYTF
16	TRBV6-5	NA	TRBD2	TRBJ2-7	TGTGCCAGCAGTTACTCCGACTCTAGCGGAGCCTACGAGCAGTACTTC	CASSYSDSSGAYEQYF
16	TRBV6-6	NA	NA	TRBJ2-3	TGTGCCAGCAATAGACTTATTGACGGGAGCACAGATACGCAGTATTTT	CASNRLIDGSTDTQYF
14	TRBV19	few	NA	TRBJ1-1	TGTGCCAGTTCAACCGGACTGGGGAACACTGAAGCTTTCTTT	CASSTGLGNTEAFF
13	TRBV4-1	few	NA	TRBJ1-5	TGCGCCAGCAGCCAAGACCCTGGCCAGCCCCAGCATTTT	CASSQDPGQPQHF
16	TRBV7-2	NA	NA	TRBJ2-5	TGTGCCAGCAGCTTAGGTCGGGAAGTACTCTTAGAGACCCAGTACTTC	CASSLGREVLLETQYF
14	TRBV27	NA	TRBD1	TRBJ1-1	TGTGCCAGCAGCCGACAGGGGCCGAACACTGAAGCTTTCTTT	CASSRQGPNTEAFF
13	TRBV27	NA	NA	TRBJ2-3	TGTGCCAGCAGTTTATCGACAGCAGATACGCAGTATTTT	CASSLSTADTQYF
16	TRBV7-2	NA	NA	TRBJ2-3	TGTGCCAGCAGCTTACTAAGCCTGTCCCTCACAGATACGCAGTATTTT	CASSLLSLSLTDTQYF
14	TRBV30	NA	NA	TRBJ1-5	TGTGCCTGGAGTCTAAATGAATTGGTTCAGCCCCAGCATTTT	CAWSLNELVQPQHF
14	TRBV18	NA	NA	TRBJ2-5	TGTGCCAGCTCACCACCGAGATTTTTCGAGACCCAGTACTTC	CASSPPRFFETQYF